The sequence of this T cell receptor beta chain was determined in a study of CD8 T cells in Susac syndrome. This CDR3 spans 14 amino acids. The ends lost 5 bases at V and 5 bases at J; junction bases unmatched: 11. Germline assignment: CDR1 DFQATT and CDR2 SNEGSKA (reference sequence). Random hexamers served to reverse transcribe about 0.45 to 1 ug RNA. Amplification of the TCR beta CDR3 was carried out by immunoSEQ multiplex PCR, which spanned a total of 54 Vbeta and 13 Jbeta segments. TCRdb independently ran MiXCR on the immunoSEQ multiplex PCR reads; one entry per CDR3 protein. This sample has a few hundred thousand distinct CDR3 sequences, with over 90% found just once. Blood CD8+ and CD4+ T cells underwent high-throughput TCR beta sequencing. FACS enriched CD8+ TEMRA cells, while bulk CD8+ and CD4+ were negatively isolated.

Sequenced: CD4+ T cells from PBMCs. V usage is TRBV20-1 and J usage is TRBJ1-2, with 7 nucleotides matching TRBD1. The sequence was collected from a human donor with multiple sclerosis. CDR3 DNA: TGCAGTGCTGAGGGCCCGGGACAGCCGTATGGCTACACCTTC. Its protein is CSAEGPGQPYGYTF.